Each of the 18 T cell receptor beta chains below was sequenced from the same sample in a study of shared clonotypes between healthy human individuals. Some clones are missing from TCRdb's copy, which holds only in-frame ones; the method was immunoSEQ multiplex PCR. The sample holds 2 million to 2.5 million clones, around 96% seen once. The naive CD8 population came from CD45RO-negative cells selected for CCR7, without terminally differentiated effector memory CD45RA+ cells. Input material: naive CD8+ T cells sorted from blood. These receptors all stem from a man between 18 and 35 years old in good health.

The genes are TRBV5-4 and TRBJ2-7; D is unresolved. CDR3 length equals 12 residues. CDR1 is SGHNT and CDR2 is YYREEE in the germline V gene (reference sequence). The V gene lost 1 base and the J gene lost 6 bases, with 8 bases spanning the gap. For the CDR3, the DNA is TGTGCCAGCAGCTTGTCTGGAAGCGAGCAGTACTTC. It specifies CASSLSGSEQYF.

The genes are TRBV7-9 and TRBJ1-2; D is ambiguous. The CDR3 length is 13 residues. Germline V CDR1 and CDR2: SEHNR, FQNEAQ (reference sequence). Trimming removed 2 bases from V and 5 bases from J, with 9 bases in between. The DNA of the CDR3 is TGTGCCAGCAGCTTAAAACCTATGTATGGCTACACCTTC. It encodes CASSLKPMYGYTF. Filled out from reference TRBV7-9 and TRBJ1-2, the complete variable domain reads DTGVSQNPRHKITKRGQNVTFRCDPISEHNRLYWYRQTLGQGPEFLTYFQNEAQLEKSRLLSDRFSAERPKGSFSTLEIQRTEQGDSAMYLCASSLKPMYGYTFGSGTRLTVV.

J is TRBJ1-4 and V is TRBV28, with TRBD1 identical over 7 bases. Trimming removed 7 bases from V and 6 bases from J; junction bases left unmatched: 5. Germline CDR1 is MDHEN and CDR2 is SYDVKM. The CDR3 has 13 residues. CDR3 in DNA: TGTGCCAGCACCGGACAGGAGTATGAAAAACTGTTTTTT. It encodes CASTGQEYEKLFF. The entire variable domain, with the rest obtained from reference TRBV28 and TRBJ1-4, is as follows: DVKVTQSSRYLVKRTGEKVFLECVQDMDHENMFWYRQDPGLGLRLIYFSYDVKMKEKGDIPEGYSVSREKKERFSLILESASTNQTSMYLCASTGQEYEKLFFGSGTQLSVL.

This clone has just one count. The rearrangement joins TRBV5-6 to TRBJ2-2, with TRBD1 as a possible D gene (6 bases). Trimming removed 2 bases from V and 4 bases from J, with 18 bases in between. Germline V lookup: CDR1 SGHDT, CDR2 YYEEEE. This CDR3 contains 17 residues. The DNA of the CDR3 is TGTGCCAGCAGCTTAGATGTAGGGGGAGCATTCACCGGGGAGCTGTTTTTT. Amino acids: CASSLDVGGAFTGELFF.

This clone showed up just once. The chain has TRBV9 and TRBJ2-3, with 7 nucleotides matching TRBD2. The CDR3 spans 17 residues. V shed 0 bases and J 2 bases; nucleotides not matched to a gene: 9. Germline loops: CDR1 SGDLS, CDR2 YYNGEE. The CDR3 DNA sequence: TGTGCCAGCAGCGTAGCTGGAGTAGCGGGCCTCACAGATACGCAGTATTTT. The encoded protein is CASSVAGVAGLTDTQYF.

The genes are TRBV7-6 and TRBJ2-2; the match to TRBD1 covers 8 bases. Germline V gene lookup returns CDR1 SGHVS and CDR2 FNYEAQ. The CDR3 covers 19 residues. Losses at the gene ends were 4 bases for V and 0 bases for J; bases not matched to a gene: 13. The CDR3 is CASSSLTGAGKTNTGELFF. The DNA for the CDR3 is TGTGCCAGCAGCTCTTTGACAGGGGCCGGGAAAACGAACACCGGGGAGCTGTTTTTT.

The chain has TRBV5-1 and TRBJ2-2; D is ambiguous. Germline V lookup: CDR1 SGHRS, CDR2 YFSETQ. V was cut by 0 bases and J by 0 bases, with 6 bases left in between. The CDR3 totals 15 residues. The CDR3 DNA reads as TGCGCCAGCAGCTTGGAACTCTCGAACACCGGGGAGCTGTTTTTT. Protein sequence: CASSLELSNTGELFF.

The J gene is TRBJ2-6, the V gene TRBV7-9; 7 bases fit TRBD1. Germline CDR1 and CDR2: SEHNR and FQNEAQ (reference sequence). There are 18 residues in the CDR3. After removal of 3 bases from V and 0 bases from J, the junction contained 8 bases not matched to a gene. For the CDR3, the DNA is TGTGCCAGCAGCTTTCTAACCGGGACAGCCTCTGGGGCCAACGTCCTGACTTTC. As protein: CASSFLTGTASGANVLTF.

The chain's CDR3 is CASKVRGADTQYF. CDR3 bases: TGTGCCAGCAAGGTTAGGGGAGCAGATACGCAGTATTTT. This rearrangement joins TRBV6-4 to TRBJ2-3; possibly TRBD1 or TRBD2 for D (5 bases each). Between the trimmed V and J ends, which lost 7 bases and 4 bases, there was a span of 12 bases. The CDR3 is made up of 13 amino acids. Germline CDR1 and CDR2: MRHNA and SNTAGT.

V is TRBV29-1 and J is TRBJ2-1; D remains unclear. Germline V gene data show CDR1 as SQVTM and CDR2 as ANQGSEA. The CDR3 is 14 amino acids. V dropped 3 bases and J dropped 7 bases, with 16 bases sitting between them. CDR3 DNA sequence: TGCAGCGTTGATGGGCTAGGAGTGATAAATGAGCAGTTCTTC. Encoded protein: CSVDGLGVINEQFF.

The V call is TRBV7-2, the J call TRBJ1-6; D is possibly TRBD1 (6 bases). The CDR3 spans 17 residues. V was shortened by 4 bases and J by 8 bases, with 21 bases between the two germline ends. Germline CDR1 and CDR2: SGHTA and FQGNSA. CDR3 loop: CASSSRGVLYMDSPLHF. The CDR3 DNA follows: TGTGCCAGCAGCTCCAGGGGTGTCCTTTATATGGATTCACCCCTCCACTTT.

V and J are TRBV7-2 and TRBJ1-1, with a tentative D call TRBD1 (5 bases). The CDR3 length is 16 residues. Trimming took 1 base from V and 2 from J, leaving 14 bases between them. CDR1 is SGHTA and CDR2 is FQGNSA in the germline V gene. The CDR3 protein is CASSLVAGAENTEAFF. The DNA for the CDR3 is TGTGCCAGCAGCTTAGTTGCCGGGGCTGAAAACACTGAAGCTTTCTTT.

Concerning this clone: Different DNA sequences within this sample yield the same CDR3. This rearrangement joins TRBV5-6 to TRBJ1-1, with unresolved D. Germline values: CDR1 SGHDT, CDR2 YYEEEE. Trimming pared 1 base from V and 0 bases from J, leaving 4 bases between. This CDR3 comprises 13 residues. The CDR3 region is CASSLSMNTEAFF. The CDR3 bases are TGTGCCAGCAGCTTGAGTATGAACACTGAAGCTTTCTTT.

This clone was found once. The chain has TRBV5-4 and TRBJ2-7; tentatively, D is TRBD1 (6 bases). Germline values: CDR1 SGHNT, CDR2 YYREEE (reference sequence). Trimming took off 2 bases at V and 6 bases at J, with 15 bases between the two ends. CDR3 length: 14 residues. The CDR3 region has the DNA TGTGCCAGCAGCTTCGTGGGGGCCCCGGGCGAGCAGTACTTC. Its protein product is CASSFVGAPGEQYF.

The rearrangement joins TRBV4-3 to TRBJ1-1; D is uncertain. CDR1 and CDR2 (germline): LGHNA, YSLEER. The CDR3 extends over 14 amino acids. V was shortened by 3 bases and J by 7 bases, with 15 bases between the two germline ends. The CDR3 bases are TGCGCCAGCAGCCAGACCTGGGAGGGCGTTGAAGCTTTCTTT. Protein sequence: CASSQTWEGVEAFF.

The genes are TRBV5-4 and TRBJ1-1, with D tentatively TRBD1 (5 bases). CDR3 length: 14 amino acids. The V and J ends lost 2 bases and 3 bases respectively, with 11 bases between them. Germline assignment: CDR1 SGHNT and CDR2 YYREEE (reference sequence). In DNA, the CDR3 is TGTGCCAGCAGCTTTGATTTGGGGGACACTGAAGCTTTCTTT. Translating it yields CASSFDLGDTEAFF.

The chain joins TRBV6-5 to TRBJ2-2; 8 nucleotides line up with TRBD1. The V segment lost 4 bases and the J segment 6 bases; nucleotides outside the gene matches: 10. This CDR3 contains 16 residues. From germline, CDR1 is MNHEY and CDR2 SVGAGI. The CDR3 DNA sequence: TGTGCCAGCAGTTCCGTGGGGACAGGTTCATCCGGGGAGCTGTTTTTT. Translation gives CASSSVGTGSSGELFF.

V gene TRBV10-3 combines with J gene TRBJ2-2, with 8 bases identical to TRBD1. The J segment lost 0 bases and the V segment lost 5 bases, leaving 8 bases of the junction unmatched. The CDR3 loop spans 17 amino acids. The germline V gene encodes CDR1 ENHRY and CDR2 SYGVKD. The CDR3 region has the DNA TGTGCCATCAGTCGGGCCCAGACAGGGGCGAACACCGGGGAGCTGTTTTTT. Protein sequence: CAISRAQTGANTGELFF.